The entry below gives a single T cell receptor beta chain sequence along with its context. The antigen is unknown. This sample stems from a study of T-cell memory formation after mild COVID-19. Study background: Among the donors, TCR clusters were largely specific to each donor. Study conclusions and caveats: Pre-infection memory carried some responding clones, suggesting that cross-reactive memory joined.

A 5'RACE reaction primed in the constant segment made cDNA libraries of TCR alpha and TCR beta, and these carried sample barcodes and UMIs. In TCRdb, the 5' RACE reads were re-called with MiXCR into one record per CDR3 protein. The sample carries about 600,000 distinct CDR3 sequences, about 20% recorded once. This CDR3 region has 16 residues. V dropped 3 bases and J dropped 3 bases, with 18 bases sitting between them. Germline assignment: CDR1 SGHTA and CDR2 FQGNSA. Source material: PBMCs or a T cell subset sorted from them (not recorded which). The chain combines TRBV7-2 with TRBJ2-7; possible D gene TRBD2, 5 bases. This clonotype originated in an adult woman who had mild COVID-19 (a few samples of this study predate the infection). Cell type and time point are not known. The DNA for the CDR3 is TGTGCCAGCAGCTTCCGGGGTCGGAGTGGAATCTACGAGCAGTACTTC. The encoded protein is CASSFRGRSGIYEQYF.